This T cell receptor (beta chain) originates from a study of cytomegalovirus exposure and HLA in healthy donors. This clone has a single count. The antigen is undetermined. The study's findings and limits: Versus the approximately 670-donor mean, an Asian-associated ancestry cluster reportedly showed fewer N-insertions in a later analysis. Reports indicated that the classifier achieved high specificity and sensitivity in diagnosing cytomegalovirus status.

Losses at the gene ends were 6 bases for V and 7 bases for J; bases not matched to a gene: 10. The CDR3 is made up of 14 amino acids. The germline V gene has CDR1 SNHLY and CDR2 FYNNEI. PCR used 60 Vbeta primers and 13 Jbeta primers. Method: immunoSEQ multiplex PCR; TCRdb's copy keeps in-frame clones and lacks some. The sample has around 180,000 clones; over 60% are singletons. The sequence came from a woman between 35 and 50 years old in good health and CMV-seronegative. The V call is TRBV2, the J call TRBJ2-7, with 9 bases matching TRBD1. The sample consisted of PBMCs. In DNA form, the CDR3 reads TGTGCCAGCAGCGTTCTACAGGGGGCAGGGGAGCAGTACTTC. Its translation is CASSVLQGAGEQYF.